This T cell receptor beta chain was retrieved from a study of shared clonotypes between healthy human individuals. Looking at the study overall: Each donor's CD8 memory used one plate, CD8 naive two, each CD4 subset three.

To make CD8 memory, CD45RO+ cells were put together with CCR7-negative CD45RA+ TemRA cells. Here immunoSEQ multiplex PCR was the method, and the copy in TCRdb shows in-frame clones only, minus some. The table shows about 120,000 clones, with under 70% occurring only once. Germline CDR1 and CDR2: SGHTA and FQGNSA. The CDR3 extends over 13 amino acids. The J segment lost 2 bases and the V segment lost 3 bases, leaving 1 base of the junction unmatched. J is TRBJ2-7 and V is TRBV7-2; TRBD1 matches 7 bases. Sample: memory CD8+ T cells sorted from blood. Subset denoted: CD45RO+ cells pooled with CCR7-negative TemRA cells. The source of this sequence is a woman between 25 and 40 years old in good health. In DNA, the CDR3 is TGTGCCAGCAGCTTCGGACAGGCCTACGAGCAGTACTTC. The encoded protein is CASSFGQAYEQYF.